This TCR beta chain was sequenced in a study of molecular identifiers for immune sequencing clone quantification. The CDR3 has 14 amino acids. V gave up 6 bases and J gave up 9 bases, with 18 bases separating them. TCRdb called the PCR reads again in MiXCR, with one record for every CDR3 protein. Among approximately 590,000 distinct CDR3 sequences, 25% were seen once, and the ten largest hold 0.7% to 0.95%. This TCR derives from a human donor in good health. Some libraries in this study had Jurkat cell RNA spiked in. Sequenced sample: naive CD8+ T cells from blood, with Jurkat cell RNA spiked in. Sample subset: FACS-sorted CD8+CD4-CCR7+CD45RA+ naive T cells. This chain uses TRBV12-3 or TRBV12-4 with TRBJ1-5; D not resolved. The CDR3 is CASSPTEGVRPQHF. The CDR3 bases are TGTGCCAGCAGCCCCACAGAGGGAGTTCGGCCCCAGCATTTT.